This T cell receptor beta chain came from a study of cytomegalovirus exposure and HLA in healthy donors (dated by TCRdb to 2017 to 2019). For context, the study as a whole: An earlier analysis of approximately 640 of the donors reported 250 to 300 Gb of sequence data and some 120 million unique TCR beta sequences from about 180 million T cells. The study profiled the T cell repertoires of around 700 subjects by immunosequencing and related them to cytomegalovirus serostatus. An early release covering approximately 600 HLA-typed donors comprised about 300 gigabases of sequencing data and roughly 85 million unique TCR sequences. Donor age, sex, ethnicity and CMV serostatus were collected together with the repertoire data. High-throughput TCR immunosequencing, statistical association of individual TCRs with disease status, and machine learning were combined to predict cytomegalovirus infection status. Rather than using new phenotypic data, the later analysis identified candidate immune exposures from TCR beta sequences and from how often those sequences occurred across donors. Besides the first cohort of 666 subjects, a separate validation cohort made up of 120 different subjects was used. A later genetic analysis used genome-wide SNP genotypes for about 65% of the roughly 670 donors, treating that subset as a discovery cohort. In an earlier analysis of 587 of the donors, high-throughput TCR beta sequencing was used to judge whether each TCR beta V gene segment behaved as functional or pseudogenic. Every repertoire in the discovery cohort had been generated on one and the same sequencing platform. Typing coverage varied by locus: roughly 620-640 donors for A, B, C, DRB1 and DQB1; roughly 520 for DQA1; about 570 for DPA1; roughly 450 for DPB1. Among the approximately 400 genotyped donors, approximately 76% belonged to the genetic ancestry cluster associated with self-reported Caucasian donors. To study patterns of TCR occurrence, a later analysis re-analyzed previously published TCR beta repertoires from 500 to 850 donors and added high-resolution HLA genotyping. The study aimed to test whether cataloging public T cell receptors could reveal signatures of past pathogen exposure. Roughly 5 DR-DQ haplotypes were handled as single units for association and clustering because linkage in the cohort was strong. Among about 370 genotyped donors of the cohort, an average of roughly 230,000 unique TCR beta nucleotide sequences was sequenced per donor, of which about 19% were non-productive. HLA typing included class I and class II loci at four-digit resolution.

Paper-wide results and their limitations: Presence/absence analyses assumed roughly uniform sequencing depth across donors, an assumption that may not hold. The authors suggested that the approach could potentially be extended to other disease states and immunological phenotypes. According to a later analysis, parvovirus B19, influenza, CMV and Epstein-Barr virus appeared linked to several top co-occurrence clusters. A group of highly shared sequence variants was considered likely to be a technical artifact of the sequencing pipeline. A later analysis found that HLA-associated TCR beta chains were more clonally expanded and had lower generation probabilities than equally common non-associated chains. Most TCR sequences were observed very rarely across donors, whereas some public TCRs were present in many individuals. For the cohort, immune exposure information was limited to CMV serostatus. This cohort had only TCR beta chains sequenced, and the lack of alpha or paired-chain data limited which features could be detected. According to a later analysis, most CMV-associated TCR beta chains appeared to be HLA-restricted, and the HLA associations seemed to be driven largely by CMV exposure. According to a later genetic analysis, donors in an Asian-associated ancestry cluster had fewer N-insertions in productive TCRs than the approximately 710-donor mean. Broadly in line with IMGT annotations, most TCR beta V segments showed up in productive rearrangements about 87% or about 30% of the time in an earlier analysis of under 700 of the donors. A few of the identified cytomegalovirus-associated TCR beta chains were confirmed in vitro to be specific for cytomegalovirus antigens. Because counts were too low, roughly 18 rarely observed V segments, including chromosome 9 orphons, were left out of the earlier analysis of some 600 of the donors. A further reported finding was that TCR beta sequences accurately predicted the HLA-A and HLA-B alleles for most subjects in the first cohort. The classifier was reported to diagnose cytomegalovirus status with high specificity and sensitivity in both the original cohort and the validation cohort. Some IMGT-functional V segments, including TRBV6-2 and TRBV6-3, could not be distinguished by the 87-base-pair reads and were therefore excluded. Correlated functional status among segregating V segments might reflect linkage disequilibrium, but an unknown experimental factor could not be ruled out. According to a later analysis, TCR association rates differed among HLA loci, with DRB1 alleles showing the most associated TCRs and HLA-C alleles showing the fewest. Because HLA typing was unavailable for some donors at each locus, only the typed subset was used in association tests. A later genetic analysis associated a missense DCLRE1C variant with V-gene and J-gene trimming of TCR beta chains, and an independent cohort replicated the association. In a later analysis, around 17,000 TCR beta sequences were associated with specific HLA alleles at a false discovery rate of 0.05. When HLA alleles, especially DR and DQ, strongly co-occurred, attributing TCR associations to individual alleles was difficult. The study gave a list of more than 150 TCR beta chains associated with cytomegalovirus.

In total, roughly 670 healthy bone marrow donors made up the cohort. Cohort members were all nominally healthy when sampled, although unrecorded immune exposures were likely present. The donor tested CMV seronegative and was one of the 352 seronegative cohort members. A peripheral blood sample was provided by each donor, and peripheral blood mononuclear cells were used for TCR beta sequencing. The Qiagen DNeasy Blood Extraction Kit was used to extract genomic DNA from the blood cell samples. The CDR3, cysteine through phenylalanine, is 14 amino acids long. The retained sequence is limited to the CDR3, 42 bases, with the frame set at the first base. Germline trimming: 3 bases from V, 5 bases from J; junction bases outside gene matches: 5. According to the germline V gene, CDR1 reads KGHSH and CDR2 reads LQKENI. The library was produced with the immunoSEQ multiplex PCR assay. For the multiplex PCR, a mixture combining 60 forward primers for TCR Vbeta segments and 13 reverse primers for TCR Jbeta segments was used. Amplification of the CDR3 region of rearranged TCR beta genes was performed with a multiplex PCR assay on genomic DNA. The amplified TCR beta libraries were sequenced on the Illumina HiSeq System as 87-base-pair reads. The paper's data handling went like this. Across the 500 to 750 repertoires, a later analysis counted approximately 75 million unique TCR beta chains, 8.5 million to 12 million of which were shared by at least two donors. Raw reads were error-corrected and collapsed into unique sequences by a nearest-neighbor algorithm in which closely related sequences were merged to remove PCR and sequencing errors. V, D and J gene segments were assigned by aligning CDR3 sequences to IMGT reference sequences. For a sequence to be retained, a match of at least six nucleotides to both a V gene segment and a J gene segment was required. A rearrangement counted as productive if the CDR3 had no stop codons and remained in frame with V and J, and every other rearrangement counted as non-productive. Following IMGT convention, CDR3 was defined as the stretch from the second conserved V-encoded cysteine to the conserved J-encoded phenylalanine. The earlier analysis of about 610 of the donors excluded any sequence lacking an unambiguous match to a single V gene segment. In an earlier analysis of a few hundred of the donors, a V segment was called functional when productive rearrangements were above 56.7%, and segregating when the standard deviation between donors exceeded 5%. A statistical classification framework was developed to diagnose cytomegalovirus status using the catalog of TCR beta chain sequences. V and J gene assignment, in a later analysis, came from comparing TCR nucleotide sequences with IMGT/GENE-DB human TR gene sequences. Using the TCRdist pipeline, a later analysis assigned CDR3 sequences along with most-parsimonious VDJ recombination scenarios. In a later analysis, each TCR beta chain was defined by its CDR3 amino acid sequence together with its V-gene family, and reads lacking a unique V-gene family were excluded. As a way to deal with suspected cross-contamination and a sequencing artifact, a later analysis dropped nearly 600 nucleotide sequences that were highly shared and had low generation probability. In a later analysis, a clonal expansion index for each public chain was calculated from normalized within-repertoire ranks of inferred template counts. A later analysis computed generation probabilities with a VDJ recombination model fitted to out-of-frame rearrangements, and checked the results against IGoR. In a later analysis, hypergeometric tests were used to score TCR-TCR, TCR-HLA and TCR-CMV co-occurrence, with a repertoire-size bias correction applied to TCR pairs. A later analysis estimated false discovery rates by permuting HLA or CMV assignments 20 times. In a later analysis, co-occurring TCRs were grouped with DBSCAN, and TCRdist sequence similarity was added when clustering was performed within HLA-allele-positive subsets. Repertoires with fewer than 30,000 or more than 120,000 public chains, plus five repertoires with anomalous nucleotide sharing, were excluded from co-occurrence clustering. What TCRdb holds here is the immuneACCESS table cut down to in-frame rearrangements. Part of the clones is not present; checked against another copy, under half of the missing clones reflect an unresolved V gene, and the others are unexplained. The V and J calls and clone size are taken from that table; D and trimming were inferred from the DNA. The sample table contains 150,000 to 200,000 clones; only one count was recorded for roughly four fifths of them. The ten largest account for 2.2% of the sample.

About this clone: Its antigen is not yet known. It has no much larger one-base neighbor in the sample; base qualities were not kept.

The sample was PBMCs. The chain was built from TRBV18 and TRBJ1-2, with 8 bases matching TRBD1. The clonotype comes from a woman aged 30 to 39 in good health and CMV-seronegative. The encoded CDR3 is CASSPDRVEYGYTF. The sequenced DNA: TGTGCCAGCTCACCGGACAGGGTCGAGTATGGCTACACCTTC.